The 5 T cell receptor beta chains below were found in one sample sequenced in a study of OX40 agonist ivuxolimab in advanced cancers. Produced via immunoSEQ multiplex PCR; TCRdb's table is partial and in-frame only. Among 15,000 to 20,000 clones listed, 80% to 90% were seen once. This specimen consisted of CD4+ or CD8+ T cells sorted from blood, obtained in a trial of the OX40 agonist ivuxolimab. All receptors come from an adult with an advanced solid tumor such as melanoma, head and neck, liver or kidney cancer.

J is TRBJ2-2 and V is TRBV6-1, with 7 bases identical to TRBD1. Germline assignment: CDR1 MNHNS and CDR2 SASEGT. This CDR3 has 14 residues. V trimming: 4 bases; J trimming: 5 bases; junction bases outside the gene matches: 4. CDR3 DNA sequence: TGTGCCAGCAGTGGACAGGGAGAAACCGGGGAGCTGTTTTTT. Residues: CASSGQGETGELFF.

This clone was counted a single time. The chain combines TRBV11-2 with TRBJ1-2, with a tentative D call TRBD1 (6 bases). V gave up 2 bases and J gave up 7 bases, with 23 bases separating them. The CDR3 loop spans 17 amino acids. In germline, CDR1 is SGHAT, CDR2 FQNNGV. The CDR3 sequence is CASSLFGGESRGFGYTF. CDR3 nucleotide sequence: TGTGCCAGCAGCTTATTCGGGGGAGAGTCGAGGGGGTTTGGCTACACCTTC.

With regard to this clone: The junction and the germline gene differ at one end; a read error may be behind it. The V call is TRBV6-1, the J call TRBJ1-4, with a weak D call TRBD1 (5 bases). Germline CDR1 and CDR2: MNHNS and SASEGT. The CDR3 consists of 17 residues. The CDR3 loop is CASSEARGGFPKEKLFF. The CDR3 DNA reads as TGTGCCAGCAGTGAAGCAAGGGGAGGGTTCCCTAAAGAAAAACTGTTTTTT.

The chain recombines TRBV6-5 with TRBJ2-2; D is unresolved. V lost 6 bases to trimming and J lost 0 bases, with 2 bases between them. This CDR3 contains 12 residues. Germline V gives CDR1 MNHEY, CDR2 SVGAGI. CDR3 DNA: TGTGCCAGCAGATCGAACACCGGGGAGCTGTTTTTT. Its translation is CASRSNTGELFF.

This chain joins TRBV11-3 and TRBJ2-5; D remains ambiguous. V was clipped by 6 bases and J by 5 bases, with 25 bases between them. The CDR3 covers 17 residues. Germline V gene data show CDR1 as SGHNT and CDR2 as YENEEA. Written as DNA, the CDR3 is TGTGCCAGCAGTGATCGTGAAGGGATCACCGTCGACGAGACCCAGTACTTC. Amino acids: CASSDREGITVDETQYF.